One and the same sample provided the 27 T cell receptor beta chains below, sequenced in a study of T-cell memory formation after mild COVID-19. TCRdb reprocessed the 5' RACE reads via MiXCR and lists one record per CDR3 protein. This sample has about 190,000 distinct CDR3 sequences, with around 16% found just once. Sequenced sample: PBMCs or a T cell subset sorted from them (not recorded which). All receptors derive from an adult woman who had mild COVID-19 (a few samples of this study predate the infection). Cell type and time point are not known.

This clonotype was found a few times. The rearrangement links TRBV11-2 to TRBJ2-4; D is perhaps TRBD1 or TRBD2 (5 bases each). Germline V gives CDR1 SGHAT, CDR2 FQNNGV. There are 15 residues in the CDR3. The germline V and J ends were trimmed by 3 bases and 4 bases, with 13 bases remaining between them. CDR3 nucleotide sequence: TGTGCCAGCAGCTTTCTCCGGGACCGTAAAAACATTCAGTACTTC. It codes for CASSFLRDRKNIQYF.

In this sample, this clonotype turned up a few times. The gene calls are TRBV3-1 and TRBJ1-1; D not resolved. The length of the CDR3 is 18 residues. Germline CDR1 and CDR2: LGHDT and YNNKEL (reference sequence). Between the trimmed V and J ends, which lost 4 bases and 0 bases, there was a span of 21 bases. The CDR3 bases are TGTGCCAGCAGCCCCTCTCCCGAACGCAGGTTAATGAACACTGAAGCTTTCTTT. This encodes CASSPSPERRLMNTEAFF.

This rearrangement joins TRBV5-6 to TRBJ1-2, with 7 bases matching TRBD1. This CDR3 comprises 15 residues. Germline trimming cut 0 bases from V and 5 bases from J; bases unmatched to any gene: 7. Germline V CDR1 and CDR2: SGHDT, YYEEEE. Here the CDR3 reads CASSLAQGVGYGYTF. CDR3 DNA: TGTGCCAGCAGCTTGGCCCAGGGGGTTGGGTATGGCTACACCTTC.

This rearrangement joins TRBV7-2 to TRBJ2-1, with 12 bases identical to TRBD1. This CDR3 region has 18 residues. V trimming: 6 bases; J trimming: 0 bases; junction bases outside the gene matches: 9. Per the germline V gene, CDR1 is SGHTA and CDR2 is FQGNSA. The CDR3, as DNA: TGTGCCAGCAGGGGACAGGGGGCGGCCCTCGACTCCTACAATGAGCAGTTCTTC. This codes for CASRGQGAALDSYNEQFF. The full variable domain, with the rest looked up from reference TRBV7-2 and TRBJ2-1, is GAGVSQSPSNKVTEKGKDVELRCDPISGHTALYWYRQSLGQGLEFLIYFQGNSAPDKSGLPSDRFSAERTGGSVSTLTIQRTQQEDSAVYLCASRGQGAALDSYNEQFFGPGTRLTVL.

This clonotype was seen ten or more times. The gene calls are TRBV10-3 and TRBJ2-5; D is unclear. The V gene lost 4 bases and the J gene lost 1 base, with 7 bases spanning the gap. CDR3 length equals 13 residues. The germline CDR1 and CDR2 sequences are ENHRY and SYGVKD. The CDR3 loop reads CAISVTSQETQYF. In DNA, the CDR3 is TGTGCCATCAGTGTAACAAGCCAAGAGACCCAGTACTTC.

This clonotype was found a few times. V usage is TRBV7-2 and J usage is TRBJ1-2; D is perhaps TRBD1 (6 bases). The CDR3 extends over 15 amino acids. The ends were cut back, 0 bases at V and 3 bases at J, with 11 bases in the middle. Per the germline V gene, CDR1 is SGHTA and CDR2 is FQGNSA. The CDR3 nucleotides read TGTGCCAGCAGCTTAGCGTTGGGGGCTGACTATGGCTACACCTTC. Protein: CASSLALGADYGYTF.

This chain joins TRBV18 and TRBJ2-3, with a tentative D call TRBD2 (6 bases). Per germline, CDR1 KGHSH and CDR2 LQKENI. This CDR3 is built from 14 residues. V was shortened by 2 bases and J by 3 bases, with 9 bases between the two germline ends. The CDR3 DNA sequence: TGTGCCAGCTCACCAACCGCGGGGACAGATACGCAGTATTTT. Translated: CASSPTAGTDTQYF. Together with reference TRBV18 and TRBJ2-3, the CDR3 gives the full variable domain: NAGVMQNPRHLVRRRGQEARLRCSPMKGHSHVYWYRQLPEEGLKFMVYLQKENIIDESGMPKERFSAEFPKEGPSILRIQQVVRGDSAAYFCASSPTAGTDTQYFGPGTRLTVL.

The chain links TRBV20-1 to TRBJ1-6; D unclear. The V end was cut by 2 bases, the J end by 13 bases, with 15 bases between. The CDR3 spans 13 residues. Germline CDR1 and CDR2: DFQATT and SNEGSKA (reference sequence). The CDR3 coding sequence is TGCAGTGCTAGACCACAGCCCCTCGGCCCCCTCCACTTT. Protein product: CSARPQPLGPLHF.

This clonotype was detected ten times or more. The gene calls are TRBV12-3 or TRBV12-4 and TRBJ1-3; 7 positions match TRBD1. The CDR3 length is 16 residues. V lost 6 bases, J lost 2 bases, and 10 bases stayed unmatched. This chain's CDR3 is CASSHDRVGTGNTIYF. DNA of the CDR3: TGTGCCAGCAGCCACGACAGGGTGGGAACTGGAAACACCATATATTTT.

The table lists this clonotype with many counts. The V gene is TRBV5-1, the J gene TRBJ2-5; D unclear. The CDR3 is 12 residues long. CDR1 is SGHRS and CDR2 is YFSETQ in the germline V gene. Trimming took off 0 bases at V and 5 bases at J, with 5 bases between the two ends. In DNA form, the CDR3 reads TGCGCCAGCAGCTTGGATCATGAGACCCAGTACTTC. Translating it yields CASSLDHETQYF.

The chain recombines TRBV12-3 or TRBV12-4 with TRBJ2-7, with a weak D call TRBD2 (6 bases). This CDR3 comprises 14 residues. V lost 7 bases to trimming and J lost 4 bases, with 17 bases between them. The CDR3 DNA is TGTGCCAGCACCTACGAGGGTGCGGGATACGAGCAGTACTTC. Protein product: CASTYEGAGYEQYF.

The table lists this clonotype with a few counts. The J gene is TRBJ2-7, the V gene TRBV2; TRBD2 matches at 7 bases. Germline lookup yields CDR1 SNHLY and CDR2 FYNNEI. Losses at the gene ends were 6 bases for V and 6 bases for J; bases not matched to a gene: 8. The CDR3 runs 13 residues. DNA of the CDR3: TGTGCCAGCAGGGGACTATCACGGGGCGAGCAGTACTTC. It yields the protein CASRGLSRGEQYF. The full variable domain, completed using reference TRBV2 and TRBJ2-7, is EPEVTQTPSHQVTQMGQEVILRCVPISNHLYFYWYRQILGQKVEFLVSFYNNEISEKSEIFDDQFSVERPDGSNFTLKIRSTKLEDSAMYFCASRGLSRGEQYFGPGTRLTVT.

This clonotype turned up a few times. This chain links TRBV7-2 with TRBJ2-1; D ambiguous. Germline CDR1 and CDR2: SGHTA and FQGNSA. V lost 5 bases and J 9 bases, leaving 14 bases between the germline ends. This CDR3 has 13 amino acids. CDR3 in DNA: TGTGCCAGCAGCATAAATGGGGTTAGTGAGCAGTTCTTC. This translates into CASSINGVSEQFF.

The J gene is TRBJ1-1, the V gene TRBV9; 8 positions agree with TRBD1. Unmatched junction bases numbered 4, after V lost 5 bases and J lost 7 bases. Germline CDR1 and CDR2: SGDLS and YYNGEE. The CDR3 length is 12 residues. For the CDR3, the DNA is TGTGCCAGCAGTACAGGGGGTTATGAAGCTTTCTTT. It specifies CASSTGGYEAFF.

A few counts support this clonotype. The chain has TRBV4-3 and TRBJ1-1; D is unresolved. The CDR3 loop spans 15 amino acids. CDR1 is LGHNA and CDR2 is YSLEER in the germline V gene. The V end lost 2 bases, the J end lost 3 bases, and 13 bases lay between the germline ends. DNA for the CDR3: TGCGCCAGCAGCCAATACCGGGTCTCTTACACTGAAGCTTTCTTT. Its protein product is CASSQYRVSYTEAFF.

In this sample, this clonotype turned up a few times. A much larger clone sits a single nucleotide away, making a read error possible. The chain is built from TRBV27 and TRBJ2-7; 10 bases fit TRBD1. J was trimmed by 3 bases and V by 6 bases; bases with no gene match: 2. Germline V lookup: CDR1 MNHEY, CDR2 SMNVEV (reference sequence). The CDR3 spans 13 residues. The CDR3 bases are TGTGCCAGCAGGACAGGGGGCGGCTACGAGCAGTACTTC. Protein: CASRTGGGYEQYF.

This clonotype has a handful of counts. CDR3 nucleotide sequence: TGTGCCAGCAGTTACTCGACAGGGACCCCCCTAGGCACTGAAGCTTTCTTT. It codes for CASSYSTGTPLGTEAFF. The J gene is TRBJ1-1, the V gene TRBV6-6; TRBD1 matches 7 bases. CDR1 is MNHNY and CDR2 is SVGAGI in the germline V gene (reference sequence). The J segment lost 4 bases and the V segment lost 0 bases, leaving 11 bases of the junction unmatched. This CDR3 is built from 17 residues.

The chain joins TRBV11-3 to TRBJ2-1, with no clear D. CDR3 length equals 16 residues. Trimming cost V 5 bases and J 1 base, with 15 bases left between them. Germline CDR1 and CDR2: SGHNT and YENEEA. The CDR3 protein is CASSPDRDRSYNEQFF. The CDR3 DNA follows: TGTGCCAGCAGCCCCGACCGAGATAGGTCCTACAATGAGCAGTTCTTC. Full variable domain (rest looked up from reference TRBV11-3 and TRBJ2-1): EAGVVQSPRYKIIEKKQPVAFWCNPISGHNTLYWYLQNLGQGPELLIRYENEEAVDDSQLPKDRFSAERLKGVDSTLKIQPAELGDSAVYLCASSPDRDRSYNEQFFGPGTRLTVL.

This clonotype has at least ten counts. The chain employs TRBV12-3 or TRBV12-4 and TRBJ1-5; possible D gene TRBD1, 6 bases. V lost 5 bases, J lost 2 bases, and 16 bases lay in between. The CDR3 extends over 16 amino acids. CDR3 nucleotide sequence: TGTGCCAGCAGTCCAAGGCAGGGGTCGGGCAATCAGCCCCAGCATTTT. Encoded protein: CASSPRQGSGNQPQHF.

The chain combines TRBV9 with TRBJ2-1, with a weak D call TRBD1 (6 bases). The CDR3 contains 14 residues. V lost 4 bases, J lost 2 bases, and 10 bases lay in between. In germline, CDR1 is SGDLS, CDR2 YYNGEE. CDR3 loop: CASSLQGTYNEQFF. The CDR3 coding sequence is TGTGCCAGCAGCCTGCAGGGGACCTACAATGAGCAGTTCTTC.

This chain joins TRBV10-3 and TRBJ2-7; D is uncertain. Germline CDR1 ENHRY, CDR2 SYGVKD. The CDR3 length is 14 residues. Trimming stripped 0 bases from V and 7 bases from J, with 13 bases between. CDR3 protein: CAISESNGSGEQYF. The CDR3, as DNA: TGTGCCATCAGTGAGTCAAACGGCTCTGGGGAGCAGTACTTC.

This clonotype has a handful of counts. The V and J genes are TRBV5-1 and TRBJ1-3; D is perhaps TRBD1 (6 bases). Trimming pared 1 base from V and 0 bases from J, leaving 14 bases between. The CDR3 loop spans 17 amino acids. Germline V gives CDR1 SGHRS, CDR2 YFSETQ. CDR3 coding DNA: TGCGCCAGCAGCTTGTATGGGACAACTCGCTCTGGAAACACCATATATTTT. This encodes CASSLYGTTRSGNTIYF.

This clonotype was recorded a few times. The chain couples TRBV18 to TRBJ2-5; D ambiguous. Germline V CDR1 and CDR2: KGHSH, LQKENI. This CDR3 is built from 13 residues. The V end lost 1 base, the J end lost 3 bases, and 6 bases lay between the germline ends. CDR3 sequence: CASSPHEKETQYF. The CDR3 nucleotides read TGTGCCAGCTCACCACATGAGAAAGAGACCCAGTACTTC. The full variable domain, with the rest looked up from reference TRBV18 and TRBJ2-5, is NAGVMQNPRHLVRRRGQEARLRCSPMKGHSHVYWYRQLPEEGLKFMVYLQKENIIDESGMPKERFSAEFPKEGPSILRIQQVVRGDSAAYFCASSPHEKETQYFGPGTRLLVL.

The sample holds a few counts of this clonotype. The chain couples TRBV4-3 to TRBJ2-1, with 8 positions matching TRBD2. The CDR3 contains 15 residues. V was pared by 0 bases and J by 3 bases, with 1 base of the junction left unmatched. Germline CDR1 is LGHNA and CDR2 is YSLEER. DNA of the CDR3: TGCGCCAGCAGCCAAGAGGCGGGAGGCTACAATGAGCAGTTCTTC. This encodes CASSQEAGGYNEQFF.

CDR3 DNA sequence: TGTGCCAGCAGCTTTCCGGAGAACACTGAAGCTTTCTTT. This translates into CASSFPENTEAFF. V is TRBV5-4 and J is TRBJ1-1, with unresolved D. Per germline, CDR1 SGHNT and CDR2 YYREEE (reference sequence). CDR3 length: 13 amino acids. V was clipped by 2 bases and J by 1 base, with 6 bases between them.

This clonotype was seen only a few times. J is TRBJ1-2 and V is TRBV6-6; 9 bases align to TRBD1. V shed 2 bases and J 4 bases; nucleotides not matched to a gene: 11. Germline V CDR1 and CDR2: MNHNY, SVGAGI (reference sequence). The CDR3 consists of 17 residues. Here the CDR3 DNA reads TGTGCCAGCAGTTACCGGCGGGGAGGGACAGGGACCTATGGCTACACCTTC. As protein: CASSYRRGGTGTYGYTF.

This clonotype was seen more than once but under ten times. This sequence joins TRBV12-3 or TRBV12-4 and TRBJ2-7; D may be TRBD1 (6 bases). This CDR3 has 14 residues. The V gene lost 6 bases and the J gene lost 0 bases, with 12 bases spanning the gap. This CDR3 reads CASRTHRASYEQYF. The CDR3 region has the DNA TGTGCCAGCAGGACTCACAGGGCCTCCTACGAGCAGTACTTC.